The sequence of this T cell receptor beta chain was determined in a study of blood T cell repertoires in COVID-19. Study as a whole: Acute and convalescent COVID-19 samples came from the United States, Italy and Spain. Nucleic acid was either cDNA or gDNA, and it came from T cells, B-cell-depleted T cells, or PBMCs.

V lost 6 bases to trimming and J lost 1 base, with 8 bases between them. This CDR3 has 13 residues. Authors' data handling: Counts of nucleated cells, estimated from reference gene primer amplification, were obtained. Clones were sequenced by immunoSEQ multiplex PCR, and TCRdb holds only the in-frame ones, with some missing. The D gene and trimming were derived from the DNA, and the V and J assignments and clone size from that table. The sample includes 150,000 or so clones, roughly 83% seen only once; the top ten take approximately 5%. Material for sequencing was peripheral blood. The V and J genes are TRBV12-3 or TRBV12-4 and TRBJ2-3; no clear D. The receptor comes from a woman in her seventies with COVID-19, enrolled during active disease. CDR3 DNA sequence: TGTGCCAGCAGCCCGTTTCGCACAGATACGCAGTATTTT. Encoded protein: CASSPFRTDTQYF.